This T cell receptor beta chain originates from a study of blood T cell repertoires in COVID-19. Losses at the gene ends were 4 bases for V and 4 bases for J; bases not matched to a gene: 6. The CDR3 consists of 15 residues. CDR1 SGHRS and CDR2 YFSETQ come from the germline V gene. Assay used: immunoSEQ multiplex PCR; TCRdb lists only in-frame clones, some missing. Counted here are around 200,000 clones, approximately 84% occurring once; the ten biggest clones make up approximately 7.3%. This TCR was recovered from a human donor in a cohort sampled during active COVID-19. Material: peripheral blood. The rearrangement links TRBV5-1 to TRBJ1-1; 11 bases map to TRBD1. In DNA form, the CDR3 reads TGCGCCAGCAGCGGGGGACAGGGGGAGATCACTGAAGCTTTCTTT. Its translation is CASSGGQGEITEAFF.